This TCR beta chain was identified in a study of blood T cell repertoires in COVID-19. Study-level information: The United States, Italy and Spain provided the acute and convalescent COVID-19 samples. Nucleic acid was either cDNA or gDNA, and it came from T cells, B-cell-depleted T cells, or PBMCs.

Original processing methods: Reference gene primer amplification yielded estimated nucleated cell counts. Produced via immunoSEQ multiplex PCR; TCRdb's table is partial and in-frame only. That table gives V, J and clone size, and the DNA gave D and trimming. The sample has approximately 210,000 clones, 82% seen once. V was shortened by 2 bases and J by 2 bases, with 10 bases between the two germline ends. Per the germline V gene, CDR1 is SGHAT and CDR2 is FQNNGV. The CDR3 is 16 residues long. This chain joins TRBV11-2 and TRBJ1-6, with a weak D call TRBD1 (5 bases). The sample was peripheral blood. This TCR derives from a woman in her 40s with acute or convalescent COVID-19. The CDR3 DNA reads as TGTGCCAGCAGCTTACAGGGTGACACCTATAATTCACCCCTCCACTTT. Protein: CASSLQGDTYNSPLHF.